A single sample is the source of the 12 T cell receptor beta chains below, sequenced in a study of technical replicates of blood from a few donors. Measured with immunoSEQ multiplex PCR; TCRdb has only the in-frame clones, and not every one. The sample lists tens of thousands of clones; roughly 95% were seen once. The sample comprised T cells isolated from PBMCs. These receptors all stem from a human donor in good health.

V gene TRBV11-2 combines with J gene TRBJ1-1, with D perhaps TRBD1 (5 bases). Trimming stripped 5 bases from V and 2 bases from J, with 18 bases between. In germline, CDR1 is SGHAT, CDR2 FQNNGV. This CDR3 is 16 amino acids long. This CDR3 is CASSPPPATENTEAFF. The CDR3 DNA follows: TGTGCCAGCAGCCCACCCCCGGCGACAGAAAACACTGAAGCTTTCTTT.

The chain has TRBV2 and TRBJ2-1, with D perhaps matching TRBD1 (6 bases). Germline-derived CDR1 and CDR2 are SNHLY and FYNNEI. Trimming shortened V by 4 bases and J by 9 bases, and 10 bases separated the two germline ends. This CDR3 comprises 12 residues. CDR3 coding DNA: TGTGCCAGCAGTGTACAGGGTTTTGAGCAGTTCTTC. Protein sequence: CASSVQGFEQFF. Full variable domain (rest looked up from reference TRBV2 and TRBJ2-1): EPEVTQTPSHQVTQMGQEVILRCVPISNHLYFYWYRQILGQKVEFLVSFYNNEISEKSEIFDDQFSVERPDGSNFTLKIRSTKLEDSAMYFCASSVQGFEQFFGPGTRLTVL.

The chain recombines TRBV6-1 with TRBJ1-2; D is undetermined. CDR3 length: 14 residues. From germline, CDR1 is MNHNS and CDR2 SASEGT. V shed 8 bases and J shed 1 base, with 14 bases lying between them. The chain's CDR3 is CASGGWPDNYGYTF. The CDR3 bases are TGTGCCAGCGGCGGTTGGCCCGATAACTATGGCTACACCTTC.

V is TRBV5-8 and J is TRBJ2-5, with 7 bases lining up with TRBD1. The trim removed 4 bases at V and 5 bases at J, leaving 5 bases unmatched. The CDR3 extends over 13 amino acids. Germline V lookup: CDR1 SGHTS, CDR2 YDEGEE. CDR3 residues: CASSLDRFETQYF. In nucleotides, the CDR3 is TGTGCCAGCAGCCTGGACAGGTTCGAGACCCAGTACTTC.

The chain recombines TRBV28 with TRBJ2-7; TRBD1 matches at 8 bases. CDR3 length: 15 residues. CDR1 and CDR2 (germline): MDHEN, SYDVKM. J lost 4 bases, V lost 8 bases, and 13 bases had no gene match. CDR3 protein: CASREQGDSLYEQYF. CDR3 sequence (DNA): TGTGCCAGCCGGGAACAGGGGGATTCCCTTTACGAGCAGTACTTC.

This chain joins TRBV19 and TRBJ2-6; TRBD1 aligns across 12 bases. CDR3 length equals 18 residues. The V segment lost 9 bases and the J segment 0 bases; nucleotides outside the gene matches: 9. The germline V gene has CDR1 LNHDA and CDR2 SQIVND (reference sequence). DNA of the CDR3: TGTGCCAGCGGGACAGGGGGCGTTTTTTACTCTGGGGCCAACGTCCTGACTTTC. It codes for CASGTGGVFYSGANVLTF.

This clone appeared a single time. The chain has TRBV14 and TRBJ2-3; TRBD2 might be the D (5 bases). V was cut by 1 base and J by 10 bases, with 24 bases left in between. The V gene's germline CDR1 is SGHDN and CDR2 FVKESK. The CDR3 length is 17 residues. The CDR3 loop reads CASSQVSPGPLLRAQYF. In nucleotides, the CDR3 is TGTGCCAGCAGCCAAGTATCTCCAGGACCCCTCTTGAGGGCGCAGTATTTT.

The V call is TRBV6-1, the J call TRBJ2-3; 12 positions match TRBD2. V lost 6 bases to trimming and J lost 5 bases; unmatched junction nucleotides: 6. Germline V gene lookup returns CDR1 MNHNS and CDR2 SASEGT. The CDR3 loop spans 15 amino acids. This CDR3 is CASRRLAGEGDTQYF. The DNA for the CDR3 is TGTGCCAGCAGAAGACTAGCGGGAGAGGGAGATACGCAGTATTTT.

The V call is TRBV27, the J call TRBJ2-1; 10 bases match TRBD2. Trimming cost V 6 bases and J 0 bases; bases outside gene matches: 5. Germline V gene sequence: CDR1 MNHEY, CDR2 SMNVEV (reference sequence). The CDR3 spans 16 residues. The DNA for the CDR3 is TGTGCCAGCAGGAGGGCTAGCGGGAGCTCCTACAATGAGCAGTTCTTC. Translation gives CASRRASGSSYNEQFF.

The chain combines TRBV29-1 with TRBJ2-1; D may be TRBD2 (6 bases). Deletions cut 3 bases from V and 0 bases from J, with 21 bases between. Germline-derived CDR1 and CDR2 are SQVTM and ANQGSEA. The CDR3 loop spans 18 amino acids. The CDR3 sequence: CSVDMRGLAVSSYNEQFF. In nucleotides, the CDR3 is TGCAGCGTTGATATGCGGGGCTTAGCGGTGAGCTCCTACAATGAGCAGTTCTTC.

The rearrangement uses TRBV27 and TRBJ1-2; tentative D call: TRBD1 (5 bases). Germline V gene lookup returns CDR1 MNHEY and CDR2 SMNVEV (reference sequence). V was clipped by 0 bases and J by 2 bases, with 10 bases between them. The CDR3 has 15 amino acids. In nucleotides, the CDR3 is TGTGCCAGCAGTTTATCGATCCGACAGAACTATGGCTACACCTTC. Translation: CASSLSIRQNYGYTF.

CDR3 residues: CASSLGLNYGYTF. CDR3 DNA: TGTGCCAGCAGCCTGGGGCTTAACTATGGCTACACCTTC. The chain has TRBV6-6 and TRBJ1-2; D might be TRBD1 (5 bases). V dropped 6 bases and J dropped 1 base, with 9 bases sitting between them. Germline CDR1 and CDR2: MNHNY and SVGAGI (reference sequence). The CDR3 extends over 13 amino acids.